A single sample gave rise to the 19 T cell receptor beta chains below, sequenced in a study of regulatory T cells (dated by TCRdb to the late 2010s). The protocol used for the library was the immunoSEQ multiplex PCR assay. In the multiplex PCR, 52 forward TRBV primers and 13 reverse TRBJ primers were used, and assay-based and computational corrections were applied for amplification bias. TCRdb took over this immuneACCESS table, retaining in-frame rearrangements with V and J assigned. Such tables are incomplete; in checked studies, under half of the missing clones stem from an unresolved V gene, and the remainder is unexplained. This sample comprises about 5,900 clones, approximately 80% of them detected only once. The ten most abundant clones make up roughly 29% of the sample. Sequencing was done on a sample of CD8+ T cells sorted from blood. Receptor source: a child aged 5-17 years with CD3G deficiency.

This chain joins TRBV28 and TRBJ2-7; 8 positions match TRBD1. J was trimmed by 6 bases and V by 5 bases; bases with no gene match: 6. The length of the CDR3 is 13 residues. The germline V gene encodes CDR1 MDHEN and CDR2 SYDVKM. CDR3 bases: TGTGCCAGCAGTCCGGGACAGGCGGCCGAGCAGTACTTC. This sequence encodes CASSPGQAAEQYF.

By its share, this clone is large (0.1 to 1%). The rearrangement links TRBV6-1 to TRBJ2-7; 9 bases map to TRBD1. This CDR3 is built from 14 residues. The J segment lost 3 bases and the V segment lost 4 bases, leaving 4 bases of the junction unmatched. Germline loops: CDR1 MNHNS, CDR2 SASEGT. The CDR3 here is CASSAGTGIYEQYF. CDR3 nucleotide sequence: TGTGCCAGCAGTGCTGGGACAGGGATCTACGAGCAGTACTTC.

CDR3 amino acids: CASRAGPHPSEQYF. CDR3 DNA: TGTGCCAGCAGAGCCGGGCCCCACCCCAGCGAGCAGTACTTC. The rearrangement joins TRBV6-1 to TRBJ2-7; no clear D gene. This CDR3 spans 14 amino acids. Germline V gene sequence: CDR1 MNHNS, CDR2 SASEGT. Trimming stripped 6 bases from V and 6 bases from J, with 18 bases between.

This clone was seen a single time. This sequence joins TRBV7-2 and TRBJ2-7; no clear D. CDR1 and CDR2 from the germline V gene are SGHTA and FQGNSA. This CDR3 has 15 residues. V was shortened by 0 bases and J by 1 base, with 10 bases between the two germline ends. The CDR3 bases are TGTGCCAGCAGCTTAGCAGGGTTTGGGTCCTACGAGCAGTACTTC. Protein product: CASSLAGFGSYEQYF.

This rearrangement joins TRBV10-2 to TRBJ2-1; 7 positions agree with TRBD2. CDR3 length: 13 residues. V trimming: 8 bases; J trimming: 7 bases; junction bases outside the gene matches: 8. Germline values: CDR1 WSHSY, CDR2 SAAADI. The CDR3 coding sequence is TGCGCCAGCGGGGCGGGAGCTGATAATGAGCAGTTCTTC. As protein: CASGAGADNEQFF.

This rearrangement joins TRBV19 to TRBJ2-1, with 10 bases that match TRBD2. V was pared by 5 bases and J by 3 bases, with 4 bases of the junction left unmatched. The CDR3 extends over 15 amino acids. The V gene's germline CDR1 is LNHDA and CDR2 SQIVND (reference sequence). CDR3 sequence: CASSLVAGGYNEQFF. The CDR3 bases are TGTGCCAGTAGTTTAGTAGCGGGGGGCTACAATGAGCAGTTCTTC.

The CDR3 loop reads CASSSIQSGKGYEQYF. The CDR3, as DNA: TGTGCCAGCAGTTCCATTCAGAGCGGGAAAGGTTACGAGCAGTACTTC. The chain is built from TRBV28 and TRBJ2-7; 7 bases are a match to TRBD2. Germline values: CDR1 MDHEN, CDR2 SYDVKM. This CDR3 has 16 residues. Trimming removed 4 bases from V and 4 bases from J; junction bases left unmatched: 13.

Note on this clone: The junction does not match germline at one end; this may be a read error. The chain carries TRBV28 and TRBJ2-7, with 12 bases that match TRBD1. Germline-derived CDR1 and CDR2 are MDHEN and SYDVKM. The CDR3 is 15 residues long. The CDR3 spells CASSSPGQGAYERYF. CDR3 DNA: TGTGCCAGCAGTTCCCCGGGACAGGGGGCGTACGAGCGGTACTTC.

The chain has TRBV27 and TRBJ2-5; unclear D gene. CDR1 and CDR2 (germline): MNHEY, SMNVEV (reference sequence). Trimming left V 7 bases short and J 1 base short, with 16 bases between. There are 15 residues in the CDR3. Here the CDR3 DNA reads TGTGCCAGCAAACCTAGTTACGGGCCCCAAGAGACCCAGTACTTC. Translating it yields CASKPSYGPQETQYF.

This clone was seen just once. The CDR3 is CASSPGTVPLGEKLFF. The CDR3 DNA follows: TGCGCCAGCAGCCCAGGGACAGTCCCCCTCGGGGAAAAACTGTTTTTT. The chain uses TRBV4-1 and TRBJ1-4, with TRBD1 identical over 7 bases. V lost 4 bases, J lost 8 bases, and 13 bases stayed unmatched. The CDR3 length is 16 residues. CDR1 MGHRA and CDR2 YSYEKL come from the germline V gene.

This clone came up a few times. The DNA for the CDR3 is TGCGCCAGCAGCTTGGTTGCAGGCAATGAGCAGTTCTTC. It is translated as CASSLVAGNEQFF. The gene calls are TRBV5-1 and TRBJ2-1, with unresolved D. The CDR3 length is 13 residues. The V and J ends lost 0 bases and 6 bases respectively, with 7 bases between them. CDR1 SGHRS and CDR2 YFSETQ come from the germline V gene.

This rearrangement joins TRBV5-1 to TRBJ2-5, with 10 bases identical to TRBD2. The CDR3 extends over 14 amino acids. Germline values: CDR1 SGHRS, CDR2 YFSETQ. V lost 8 bases and J lost 0; bases outside the gene matches: 4. CDR3 region: CARRAGGYQETQYF. DNA for the CDR3: TGCGCCAGGCGAGCGGGGGGGTACCAAGAGACCCAGTACTTC.

The V call is TRBV19, the J call TRBJ1-1, with 7 bases lining up with TRBD1. This CDR3 region has 14 residues. V shed 5 bases and J 2 bases; nucleotides not matched to a gene: 5. In germline, CDR1 is LNHDA, CDR2 SQIVND (reference sequence). DNA for the CDR3: TGTGCCAGTAGTCCCGGGACAGCCAACACTGAAGCTTTCTTT. It translates to CASSPGTANTEAFF.

A note on this clone: Other DNA sequences from this sample encode an identical CDR3 as well. In nucleotides, the CDR3 is TGTGCCAGCAGCTTAAGAGGCGTAGCGGGGGGACCGTACCAAGAGACCCAGTACTTC. Translating gives CASSLRGVAGGPYQETQYF. The chain carries TRBV7-9 and TRBJ2-5; 10 positions agree with TRBD2. After removal of 2 bases from V and 0 bases from J, the junction contained 12 bases not matched to a gene. The CDR3 length is 19 residues. CDR1 is SEHNR, CDR2 FQNEAQ, per germline (reference sequence). The whole variable domain, filled in from reference TRBV7-9 and TRBJ2-5, reads DTGVSQNPRHKITKRGQNVTFRCDPISEHNRLYWYRQTLGQGPEFLTYFQNEAQLEKSRLLSDRFSAERPKGSFSTLEIQRTEQGDSAMYLCASSLRGVAGGPYQETQYFGPGTRLLVL.

The V and J genes are TRBV20-1 and TRBJ2-1, with D tentatively TRBD2 (5 bases). Germline lookup yields CDR1 DFQATT and CDR2 SNEGSKA (reference sequence). The CDR3 runs to 11 residues. Trimming pared 6 bases from V and 9 bases from J, leaving 12 bases between. CDR3 sequence reads: CSALSGSEQFF. The CDR3 DNA follows: TGCAGTGCCTTGAGCGGTAGTGAGCAGTTCTTC.

This rearrangement joins TRBV7-9 to TRBJ2-2; D is undetermined. Germline CDR1 reads SEHNR; CDR2 reads FQNEAQ (reference sequence). V lost 4 bases and J 7 bases, leaving 7 bases between the germline ends. The CDR3 has 12 residues. DNA of the CDR3: TGTGCCAGCAGCTCCGGTCGCGGGGAGCTGTTTTTT. As protein: CASSSGRGELFF.

This chain uses TRBV5-1 with TRBJ2-1; maybe TRBD2 (6 bases). V lost 0 bases, J lost 7 bases, and 17 bases lay in between. Germline V lookup: CDR1 SGHRS, CDR2 YFSETQ. The CDR3 loop spans 16 amino acids. The CDR3 loop is CASSLDPAGHMNEQFF. The CDR3 coding sequence is TGCGCCAGCAGCTTGGACCCAGCGGGCCATATGAATGAGCAGTTCTTC.

J is TRBJ2-1 and V is TRBV19, with a tentative D call TRBD1 (5 bases). The CDR3 runs 13 residues. Trimming took 3 bases from V and 6 from J, leaving 9 bases between them. Germline loops: CDR1 LNHDA, CDR2 SQIVND (reference sequence). CDR3 DNA sequence: TGTGCCAGTAGTATTGACAGATTCAATGAGCAGTTCTTC. This sequence encodes CASSIDRFNEQFF.

The chain recombines TRBV5-1 with TRBJ2-7; TRBD1 matches at 10 bases. The germline V gene encodes CDR1 SGHRS and CDR2 YFSETQ. The CDR3 contains 16 residues. After removal of 0 bases from V and 2 bases from J, the junction contained 5 bases not matched to a gene. The CDR3 here is CASSLGTGQGAYEQYF. In nucleotides, the CDR3 is TGCGCCAGCAGCTTGGGGACAGGACAGGGGGCCTACGAGCAGTACTTC.